A selection of T cell receptor beta chains follows, all from one sample in a study of identical twins. TCRdb passed the 5' RACE reads through MiXCR, listing each CDR3 protein once. The data hold 450,000 or so distinct CDR3 sequences, with around 14% observed a single time. Separately, the same data were catalogued under a study of yellow fever vaccine responses in identical twins.

Sequencing was performed on CD4+ T cells sorted from blood. The receptors stem from a woman under 30 in good health. Both conserved end residues are part of each CDR3. The order of the fields is clone size, J gene, D gene, V gene, CDR3 DNA, CDR3 protein. D genes are given only for firm matches. The size field is filled for only some rows; it gives once, few, many or a size class.

size: .
J: TRBJ1-1
D: .
V: TRBV19
DNA: TGTGCCAGTAGTTCGGGGGCGGCTAACACTGAAGCTTTCTTT
CDR3: CASSSGAANTEAFF

size: .
J: TRBJ2-7
D: .
V: TRBV7-9
DNA: TGTGCCAGCAGCTTCCGGGGGAGGACAGCGAGCTCCTACGAGCAGTACTTC
CDR3: CASSFRGRTASSYEQYF

size: .
J: TRBJ2-3
D: .
V: TRBV10-3
DNA: TGTGCCATCAGTGAGAAAGGACCAGATACGCAGTATTTT
CDR3: CAISEKGPDTQYF

size: many
J: TRBJ2-7
D: .
V: TRBV12-3/TRBV12-4
DNA: TGTGCCAGCAGTCCGCTGGAGGTAGCGGGACAGGGGCAGTACTTC
CDR3: CASSPLEVAGQGQYF

size: .
J: TRBJ2-2
D: TRBD1
V: TRBV6-5
DNA: TGTGCCAGCAGTTACTCGCGGACAGGGGGAAACACCGGGGAGCTGTTTTTT
CDR3: CASSYSRTGGNTGELFF

size: few
J: TRBJ2-1
D: .
V: TRBV28
DNA: TGTGCCAGCAGTTTATCCAGGGTCTCAACCAATGAGCAGTTCTTC
CDR3: CASSLSRVSTNEQFF

size: few
J: TRBJ2-1
D: TRBD2
V: TRBV27
DNA: TGTGCCAGCAGTCCCCGTCGTAGCGGGTTCTCCTACAATGAGCAGTTCTTC
CDR3: CASSPRRSGFSYNEQFF

size: .
J: TRBJ2-5
D: TRBD2
V: TRBV28
DNA: TGTGCCAGCAGTTTAAGTGCGGGGGATGGGACCCAGTACTTC
CDR3: CASSLSAGDGTQYF

size: many
J: TRBJ2-7
D: .
V: TRBV6-5
DNA: TGTGCCAGCAGTTACCGGGACAAGACACACTACGAGCAGTACTTC
CDR3: CASSYRDKTHYEQYF

size: .
J: TRBJ2-5
D: TRBD1
V: TRBV7-9
DNA: TGTGCCAGCAGCCCAGGACAGGTGTTTCAAGAGACCCAGTACTTC
CDR3: CASSPGQVFQETQYF